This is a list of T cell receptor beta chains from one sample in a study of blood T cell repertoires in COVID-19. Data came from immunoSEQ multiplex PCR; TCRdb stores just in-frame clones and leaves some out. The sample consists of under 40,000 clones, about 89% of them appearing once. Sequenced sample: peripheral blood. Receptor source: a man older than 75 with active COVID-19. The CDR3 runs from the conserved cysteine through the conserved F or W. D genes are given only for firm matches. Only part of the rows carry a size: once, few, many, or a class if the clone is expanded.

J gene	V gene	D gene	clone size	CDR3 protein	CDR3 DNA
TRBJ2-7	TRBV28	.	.	CASRDSYEQYF	TGTGCCAGCAGAGACAGCTACGAGCAGTACTTC
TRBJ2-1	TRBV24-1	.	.	CATNSGDDNEQFF	TGTGCCACCAACTCAGGCGACGACAATGAGCAGTTCTTC
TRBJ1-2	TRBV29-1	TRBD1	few	CSVDRVGVNYGYTF	TGCAGCGTGGACAGGGTGGGGGTAAACTATGGCTACACCTTC
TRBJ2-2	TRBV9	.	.	CASSVGSGANTGELFF	TGTGCCAGCAGCGTAGGCAGCGGAGCGAACACCGGGGAGCTGTTTTTT
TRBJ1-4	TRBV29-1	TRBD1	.	CSGGTGVGEKLFF	TGCAGCGGGGGGACAGGGGTTGGTGAAAAACTGTTTTTT
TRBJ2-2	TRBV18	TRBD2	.	CASSPRTSSNTGELFF	TGTGCCAGCTCACCTCGGACTAGTTCAAACACCGGGGAGCTGTTTTTT
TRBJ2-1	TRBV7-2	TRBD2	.	CASSLRTSDQFF	TGTGCCAGCAGCCTCCGGACTAGCGACCAGTTCTTC
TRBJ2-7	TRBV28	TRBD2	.	CASSLAGGLAGSYEQYF	TGTGCCAGCAGTTTAGCCGGGGGACTAGCGGGAAGCTACGAGCAGTACTTC
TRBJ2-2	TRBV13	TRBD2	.	CASSSSLAGGPNTGELFF	TGTGCCAGCAGCTCCTCCCTGGCGGGAGGACCGAACACCGGGGAGCTGTTTTTT
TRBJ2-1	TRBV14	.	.	CASSQGAAGRSIF	TGTGCCAGCAGCCAAGGGGCCGCTGGGAGAAGCATCTTC
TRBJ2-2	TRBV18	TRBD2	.	CASSPSPLAGAAGELFF	TGTGCCAGCTCCCCCTCCCCCCTAGCGGGAGCTGCCGGGGAGCTGTTTTTT
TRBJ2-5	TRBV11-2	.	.	CASSFSVADTETQYF	TGTGCCAGCAGCTTTAGCGTAGCCGACACCGAGACCCAGTACTTC
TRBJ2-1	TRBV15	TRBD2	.	CATSREAGGYNEQFF	TGTGCCACCAGCAGAGAAGCGGGAGGCTACAATGAGCAGTTCTTC
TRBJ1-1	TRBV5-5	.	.	CASSLAGDTEAFF	TGTGCCAGCAGCTTGGCAGGGGATACTGAAGCTTTCTTT
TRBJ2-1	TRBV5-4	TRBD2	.	CASSLEGLAVNEQFF	TGTGCCAGCAGCTTGGAGGGACTAGCGGTCAATGAGCAGTTCTTC
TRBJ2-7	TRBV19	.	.	CASSPPIWRSSYEQYF	TGTGCCAGTAGTCCACCTATTTGGAGGAGCTCCTACGAGCAGTACTTC
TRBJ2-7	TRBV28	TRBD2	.	CASRRLAYYEQYF	TGTGCCAGCAGGAGACTAGCGTATTACGAGCAGTACTTC
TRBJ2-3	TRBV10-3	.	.	CAISESIGLKGPRIGGADTQYF	TGTGCCATCAGTGAGTCTATTGGCTTAAAGGGGCCCCGGATCGGTGGGGCAGATACGCAGTATTTT
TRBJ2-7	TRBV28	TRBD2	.	CASKTPGLASEQYF	TGTGCCAGCAAGACCCCGGGACTAGCGAGCGAGCAGTACTTC
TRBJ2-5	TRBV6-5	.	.	CASKSRETETQYF	TGTGCCAGCAAATCCCGGGAAACAGAGACCCAGTACTTC
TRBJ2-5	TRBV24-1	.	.	CATSSETGTQYF	TGTGCCACCAGTTCCGAAACAGGGACCCAGTACTTC
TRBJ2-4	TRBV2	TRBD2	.	CATSGLAGVLAKNIQYF	TGTGCCACCTCAGGACTAGCGGGAGTTCTAGCCAAAAACATTCAGTACTTC
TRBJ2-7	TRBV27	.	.	CASSSHTYEQYF	TGTGCCAGCAGTTCCCACACCTACGAGCAGTACTTC
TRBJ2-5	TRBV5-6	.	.	CASSSAGGETQYF	TGTGCCAGCAGCTCAGCAGGGGGGGAGACCCAGTACTTC
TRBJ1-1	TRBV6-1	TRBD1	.	CASSESRGTGGTEAFF	TGTGCCAGCAGTGAATCCCGGGGGACAGGGGGCACTGAAGCTTTCTTT
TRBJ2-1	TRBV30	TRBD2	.	CAWSAYFGTSGMVSYNEQFF	TGTGCCTGGAGTGCCTACTTCGGGACTAGCGGGATGGTTTCCTACAATGAGCAGTTCTTC